A single sample gave rise to the 7 T cell receptor beta chains below, sequenced in a study of shared clonotypes between healthy human individuals. Sequenced by immunoSEQ multiplex PCR; TCRdb stores in-frame clones only, minus some. In the table there are about 460,000 clones, 77% of which are singletons. The sample taken for sequencing was PBMCs. The receptor source for this set is a woman in her thirties or forties in good health. Some clones in this sample may be carry-over from other donors' samples.

About this clone: Other nucleotide sequences from this sample produce the same CDR3. The chain combines TRBV29-1 with TRBJ2-7; D is perhaps TRBD2 (5 bases). Per the germline V gene, CDR1 is SQVTM and CDR2 is ANQGSEA. The length of the CDR3 is 11 residues. The V gene lost 4 bases and the J gene lost 3 bases, with 7 bases spanning the gap. This CDR3 reads CSVVEGYEQYF. As DNA, the CDR3 is TGCAGCGTTGTTGAGGGCTACGAGCAGTACTTC.

The chain has TRBV12-5 and TRBJ2-4, with 7 bases that match TRBD1. The CDR3 has 15 residues. Germline V CDR1 and CDR2: LGHNT, FRNRAP. CDR3 amino acids: CANQQGILAKNIQYF. The CDR3 coding sequence is TGTGCAAACCAACAGGGGATACTCGCCAAAAACATTCAGTACTTC.

V is TRBV5-6 and J is TRBJ2-3; possibly TRBD1 for D (5 bases). CDR3 length: 15 residues. Germline V gene lookup returns CDR1 SGHDT and CDR2 YYEEEE. Trimming cost V 4 bases and J 4 bases, with 16 bases left between them. Here the CDR3 reads CASSLTTRVSDTQYF. The CDR3 region has the DNA TGTGCCAGCAGCCTTACAACCAGGGTTTCAGATACGCAGTATTTT.

V usage is TRBV7-3 and J usage is TRBJ2-2, with D perhaps TRBD2 (6 bases). The CDR3 spans 15 residues. Germline V gene data show CDR1 as SGHTA and CDR2 as FQGTGA. V lost 2 bases to trimming and J lost 5 bases, with 12 bases between them. This chain's CDR3 is CASSLFPGATGELFF. The DNA of the CDR3 is TGTGCCAGCAGCTTATTCCCGGGAGCGACCGGGGAGCTGTTTTTT. The full variable domain, in which reference TRBV7-3 and TRBJ2-2 provide the parts outside the CDR3, is GAGVSQTPSNKVTEKGKYVELRCDPISGHTALYWYRQSLGQGPEFLIYFQGTGAADDSGLPNDRFFAVRPEGSVSTLKIQRTERGDSAVYLCASSLFPGATGELFFGEGSRLTVL.

On this clone: The CDR3 end shows no conserved phenylalanine or tryptophan, and so a read error is likely. The rearrangement joins TRBV29-1 to TRBJ1-2; 10 bases agree with TRBD1. Germline CDR1 and CDR2: SQVTM and ANQGSEA. The ends lost 7 bases at V and 7 bases at J; junction bases unmatched: 6. This CDR3 region has 12 residues. The CDR3 loop reads CSARQGAGGYTS. The CDR3 DNA follows: TGCAGCGCTCGACAGGGGGCTGGTGGCTACACCTCC.

J is TRBJ1-5 and V is TRBV2; D perhaps matches TRBD1 (6 bases). V gave up 5 bases and J gave up 1 base, with 12 bases separating them. This CDR3 spans 15 amino acids. CDR1 is SNHLY, CDR2 FYNNEI, per germline. The CDR3: CASSKQQGSNQPQHF. In nucleotides, the CDR3 is TGTGCCAGCAGTAAACAGCAGGGGAGCAATCAGCCCCAGCATTTT. Supplemented by reference TRBV2 and TRBJ1-5, the full variable domain reads EPEVTQTPSHQVTQMGQEVILRCVPISNHLYFYWYRQILGQKVEFLVSFYNNEISEKSEIFDDQFSVERPDGSNFTLKIRSTKLEDSAMYFCASSKQQGSNQPQHFGDGTRLSIL.

The chain links TRBV18 to TRBJ2-2; 9 bases agree with TRBD1. The CDR3 has 15 residues. Per the germline V gene, CDR1 is KGHSH and CDR2 is LQKENI. V lost 3 bases and J lost 1; bases outside the gene matches: 0. The CDR3, as DNA: TGTGCCAGCTCACCGGGACAGGGGAACACCGGGGAGCTGTTTTTT. Its translation: CASSPGQGNTGELFF.